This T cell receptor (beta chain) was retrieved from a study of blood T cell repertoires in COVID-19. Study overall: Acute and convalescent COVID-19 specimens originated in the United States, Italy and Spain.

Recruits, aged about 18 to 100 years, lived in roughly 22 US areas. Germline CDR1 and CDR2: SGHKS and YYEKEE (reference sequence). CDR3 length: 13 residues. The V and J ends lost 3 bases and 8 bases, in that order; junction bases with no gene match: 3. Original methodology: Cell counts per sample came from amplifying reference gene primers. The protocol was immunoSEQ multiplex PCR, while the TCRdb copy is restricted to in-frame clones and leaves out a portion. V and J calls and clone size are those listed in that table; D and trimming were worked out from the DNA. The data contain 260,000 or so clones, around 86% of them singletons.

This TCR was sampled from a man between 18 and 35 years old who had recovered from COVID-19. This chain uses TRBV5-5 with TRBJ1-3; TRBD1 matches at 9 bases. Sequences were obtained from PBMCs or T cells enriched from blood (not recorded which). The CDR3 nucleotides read TGTGCCAGCAGCTCACAGGGGGCTGACACCATATATTTT. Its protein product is CASSSQGADTIYF.